The sequence of this TCR beta chain was determined in a study of shared clonotypes between healthy human individuals. Only Caucasian adults living in Nashville, Tennessee made up the donor group. Genomic DNA from unsorted samples was obtained from 80 million to 100 million PBMCs (per sample). Sequencing used immunoSEQ multiplex PCR; TCRdb keeps in-frame clones, though not all of them. The table has about 480,000 clones, 60% to 80% seen once. This TCR was sampled from a woman between 40 and 50 years old in good health. Some clones in this sample may be carry-over from other donors' samples. The sequencing input was PBMCs.

CDR3 nucleotide sequence: TGCGCCAGCAGCCCTGGGGGGACTAGCGGGAGCAATACGCAGTATTTT. It translates to CASSPGGTSGSNTQYF. The chain combines TRBV5-1 with TRBJ2-3; 14 bases match TRBD2. Per the germline V gene, CDR1 is SGHRS and CDR2 is YFSETQ. V lost 4 bases and J lost 7; bases outside the gene matches: 8. This CDR3 has 16 residues.